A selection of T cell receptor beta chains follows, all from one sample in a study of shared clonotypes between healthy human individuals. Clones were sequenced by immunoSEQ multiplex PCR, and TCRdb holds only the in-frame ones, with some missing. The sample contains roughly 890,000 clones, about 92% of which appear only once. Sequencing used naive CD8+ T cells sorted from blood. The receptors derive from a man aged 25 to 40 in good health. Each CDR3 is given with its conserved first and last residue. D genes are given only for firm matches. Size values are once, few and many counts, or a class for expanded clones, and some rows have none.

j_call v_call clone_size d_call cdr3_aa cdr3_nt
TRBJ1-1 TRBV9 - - CASSVVRGPNTEAFF TGTGCCAGCAGCGTAGTGCGGGGCCCGAACACTGAAGCTTTCTTT
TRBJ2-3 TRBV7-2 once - CASRLRDTGTDTQYF TGTGCCAGCAGACTAAGGGACACTGGCACAGATACGCAGTATTTT
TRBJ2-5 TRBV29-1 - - CSVVSLDGTTQETQYF TGCAGCGTTGTCTCCCTCGACGGGACGACACAAGAGACCCAGTACTTC
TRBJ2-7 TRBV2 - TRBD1 CASRLPGTGTHEQYF TGTGCCAGCAGACTCCCCGGGACAGGGACCCACGAGCAGTACTTC
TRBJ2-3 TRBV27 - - CASTLLSGSTDTQYF TGTGCCAGCACCCTCCTAAGCGGGAGCACAGATACGCAGTATTTT
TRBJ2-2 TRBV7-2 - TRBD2 CASSLEGPSAGDGELFF TGTGCCAGCAGCTTAGAGGGCCCTTCGGCGGGAGACGGGGAGCTGTTTTTT
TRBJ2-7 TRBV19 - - CASSPGPDYEQYF TGTGCCAGTAGTCCCGGACCTGACTACGAGCAGTACTTC
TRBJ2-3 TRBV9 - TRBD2 CASSPVALAGGRDTQYF TGTGCCAGCAGCCCCGTCGCCCTAGCGGGAGGAAGAGATACGCAGTATTTT
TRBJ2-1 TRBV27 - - CASSFGANNEQFF TGTGCCAGCAGTTTCGGGGCCAACAATGAGCAGTTCTTC
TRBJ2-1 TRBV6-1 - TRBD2 CATTSGYYNEQFF TGTGCCACCACTAGCGGGTATTACAATGAGCAGTTCTTC
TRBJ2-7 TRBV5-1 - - CASSWRDTNYEQYF TGCGCCAGCAGCTGGCGGGACACTAACTACGAGCAGTACTTC
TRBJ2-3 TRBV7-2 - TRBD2 CASSLVGLAGGDTQYF TGTGCCAGCAGCTTAGTGGGCCTAGCGGGAGGAGATACGCAGTATTTT
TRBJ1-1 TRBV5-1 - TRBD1 CASSLDRDLEAFF TGCGCCAGCAGCTTAGACAGGGACCTTGAAGCTTTCTTT
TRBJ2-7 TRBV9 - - CASSVAGTSAYEQYF TGTGCCAGCAGCGTAGCAGGTACATCCGCCTACGAGCAGTACTTC
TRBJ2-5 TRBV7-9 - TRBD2 CASSPRTSGSMETQYF TGTGCCAGCAGCCCAAGGACTAGCGGGAGTATGGAGACCCAGTACTTC
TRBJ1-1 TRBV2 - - CASSDLIQVREAFF TGTGCCAGCAGTGACCTCATACAGGTTAGAGAAGCTTTCTTT
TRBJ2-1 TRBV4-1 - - CASSLRQVNYNEQFF TGCGCCAGCAGCCTCCGACAGGTCAACTACAATGAGCAGTTCTTC
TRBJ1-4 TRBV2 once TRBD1 CASRQPEGGTNEKLFF TGTGCCAGCAGGCAGCCCGAAGGGGGCACTAATGAAAAACTGTTTTTT
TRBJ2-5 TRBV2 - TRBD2 CASSPFTSGRTETQYF TGTGCCAGCAGCCCATTCACTAGCGGGAGAACAGAGACCCAGTACTTC
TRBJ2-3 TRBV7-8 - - CASRVADTQYF TGTGCCTCAAGGGTCGCAGATACGCAGTATTTT
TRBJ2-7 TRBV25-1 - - CASSEYGTSYEQYF TGTGCCAGCAGTGAATACGGGACATCCTACGAGCAGTACTTC
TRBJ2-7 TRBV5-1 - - CASSAGRSYEQYF TGCGCCAGCAGCGCCGGACGGTCCTACGAGCAGTACTTC
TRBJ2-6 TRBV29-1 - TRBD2 CSALAGAVSGANVLTF TGCAGCGCCTTAGCGGGAGCGGTCTCTGGGGCCAACGTCCTGACTTTC
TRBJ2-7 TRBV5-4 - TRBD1 CASSSTDRGTYEQYF TGTGCCAGCAGCTCGACGGACAGGGGAACCTACGAGCAGTACTTC
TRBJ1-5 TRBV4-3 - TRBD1 CASSQDRGLNNQPQHF TGCGCCAGCAGCCAAGACAGGGGGCTGAACAATCAGCCCCAGCATTTT
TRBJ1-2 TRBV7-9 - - CASSLDRRTDANYGYTF TGTGCCAGCAGCTTAGACCGTCGGACGGACGCTAACTATGGCTACACCTTC
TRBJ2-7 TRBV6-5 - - CASSYSGTYEQYF TGTGCCAGCAGTTACTCGGGGACATACGAGCAGTACTTC
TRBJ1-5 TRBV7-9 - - CASSFGGGSNQPQHF TGTGCCAGCAGCTTCGGGGGTGGCAGCAATCAGCCCCAGCATTTT
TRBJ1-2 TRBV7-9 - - CASSSPEGNYGYTF TGTGCCAGCAGCTCCCCGGAAGGGAACTATGGCTACACCTTC
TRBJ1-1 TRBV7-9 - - CASSLRAKGGMNTEAFF TGTGCCAGCAGCTTAAGGGCAAAAGGGGGAATGAACACTGAAGCTTTCTTT
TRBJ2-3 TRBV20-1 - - CSASGGDTQYF TGCAGTGCTAGTGGAGGGGATACGCAGTATTTT